This entry concerns a single T cell receptor (beta chain). Its antigen remains unidentified. This specimen comes from a study of shared clonotypes between healthy human individuals. Study observations and caveats: Expectations were that clonotype sharing among donors would be affected by sequencing depth. Sorted-subset sequencing, rarefaction showed, was incomplete despite large depth. Clonotypes that were shared across a handful of donors made up roughly 5% of naive CD4 clonotypes.

Germline lookup yields CDR1 MNHEY and CDR2 SMNVEV (reference sequence). Trimming took off 5 bases at V and 9 bases at J, with 20 bases between the two ends. There are 14 residues in the CDR3. The data were produced by immunoSEQ multiplex PCR, yet TCRdb's version contains in-frame clones alone and is incomplete. The sample contains fewer than 3 million clones, 92% of which appear only once. Sample: naive CD4+ T cells from PBMCs. Documented subset: CD45RA+ positively selected. The clonotype originates from a man aged 18 to 29 in good health. Some clones in this sample may be carry-over from other donors' samples. The chain joins TRBV27 to TRBJ2-7; D might be TRBD2 (5 bases). CDR3: CASSLSVPPSGQYF. The CDR3 nucleotides are TGTGCCAGCAGTCTTAGCGTGCCCCCCTCTGGGCAGTACTTC.